The 18 T cell receptor beta chains below all came from one sample that was sequenced in a study of cytomegalovirus exposure and HLA in healthy donors. The PCR employed 60 Vbeta primers together with 13 Jbeta primers. The data were produced by immunoSEQ multiplex PCR, yet TCRdb's version contains in-frame clones alone and is incomplete. The repertoire table contains under 250,000 clones. Sequencing used PBMCs. These receptors all come from a girl aged 2-10 years in good health and CMV-seropositive.

V is TRBV29-1 and J is TRBJ2-3; D possibly corresponds to TRBD1 (5 bases). The CDR3 is 11 residues long. Trimming left V 7 bases short and J 6 bases short, with 11 bases between. In germline, CDR1 is SQVTM, CDR2 ANQGSEA. CDR3 DNA: TGCAGCGCCCCATGGGGCGATACGCAGTATTTT. Its translation: CSAPWGDTQYF.

The CDR3 bases are TGTGCCAGCAGGGACTCTAGCGGGCTCTACGAGCAGTACTTC. It encodes CASRDSSGLYEQYF. This chain links TRBV25-1 with TRBJ2-5, with 8 bases aligning to TRBD2. The last part of the DNA fits TRBJ2-7 better; the J call may be wrong. Germline assignment: CDR1 MGHDK and CDR2 SYGVNS. The CDR3 spans 14 residues.

The chain is built from TRBV5-6 and TRBJ1-1; D uncertain. Germline CDR1 is SGHDT and CDR2 is YYEEEE. This CDR3 comprises 12 residues. V gave up 1 base and J gave up 7 bases, with 8 bases separating them. CDR3 nucleotides: TGTGCCAGCAGCTTGAGCCACGGTGAAGCTTTCTTT. Protein product: CASSLSHGEAFF.

The genes are TRBV28 and TRBJ2-4, with 8 nucleotides matching TRBD1. The germline V gene encodes CDR1 MDHEN and CDR2 SYDVKM. The CDR3 spans 15 residues. V was pared by 5 bases and J by 5 bases, with 8 bases of the junction left unmatched. CDR3: CASSDAGTGENIQYF. The CDR3 DNA reads as TGTGCCAGCAGTGACGCCGGGACAGGAGAAAACATTCAGTACTTC.

The chain has TRBV2 and TRBJ1-1, with 8 bases matching TRBD1. The V gene's germline CDR1 is SNHLY and CDR2 FYNNEI. The CDR3 extends over 13 amino acids. Trimming at V came to 6 bases and at J to 8 bases, leaving 8 bases not matched to a gene. The CDR3 loop is CASSYGQGLEAFF. The DNA of the CDR3 is TGTGCCAGCAGCTACGGACAGGGACTAGAAGCTTTCTTT.

This chain links TRBV11-2 with TRBJ2-1; perhaps TRBD1 as D (5 bases). Germline V lookup: CDR1 SGHAT, CDR2 FQNNGV. The CDR3 runs to 15 residues. V lost 2 bases and J lost 8, with 16 bases in between. The CDR3 region is CASSLFRGRVDEQFF. CDR3 bases: TGTGCCAGCAGCTTATTTCGTGGCAGGGTCGATGAGCAGTTCTTC.

This chain connects TRBV15 to TRBJ2-7, with a weak D call TRBD1 (6 bases). Per the germline V gene, CDR1 is LNHNV and CDR2 is YYDKDF (reference sequence). The V and J ends lost 0 bases and 7 bases respectively, with 10 bases between them. CDR3 length equals 13 residues. CDR3 DNA sequence: TGTGCCACCAGCAGAGACGTGGGGGCGGAGCAGTACTTC. Protein: CATSRDVGAEQYF.

CDR3 in amino acids: CAWESGQETQYF. CDR3 DNA: TGTGCCTGGGAGTCAGGGCAAGAGACCCAGTACTTC. J is TRBJ2-5 and V is TRBV30, with a weak D call TRBD1 (5 bases). Trimming pared 5 bases from V and 2 bases from J, leaving 9 bases between. CDR1 and CDR2 (germline): GTSNPN, SVGIG (reference sequence). There are 12 residues in the CDR3.

The J gene is TRBJ1-2, the V gene TRBV5-1, with D perhaps matching TRBD1 (6 bases). The CDR3 contains 14 residues. Trimming stripped 3 bases from V and 9 bases from J, with 18 bases between. Germline CDR1 and CDR2: SGHRS and YFSETQ. DNA of the CDR3: TGCGCCAGCAGCTCAAACTACAGGGTGCCGAGCTACACCTTC. This gives the protein CASSSNYRVPSYTF.

The chain uses TRBV29-1 and TRBJ1-4; D unresolved. The CDR3 runs to 13 residues. Deletions cut 7 bases from V and 5 bases from J, with 14 bases between. Looked up from germline, CDR1 is SQVTM and CDR2 is ANQGSEA. The CDR3 region has the DNA TGCAGCGCCGCCGGGTCCTCAAATGAAAAACTGTTTTTT. This gives the protein CSAAGSSNEKLFF.

This rearrangement joins TRBV5-1 to TRBJ2-7, with D unclear. Germline CDR1 is SGHRS and CDR2 is YFSETQ. The CDR3 length is 14 residues. V was shortened by 0 bases and J by 1 base, with 8 bases between the two germline ends. The CDR3: CASSLGAGSYEQYF. Here the CDR3 DNA reads TGCGCCAGCAGCTTGGGAGCCGGTTCCTACGAGCAGTACTTC.

This chain links TRBV5-6 with TRBJ2-1, with D possibly TRBD2 on 6 matching bases. Germline values: CDR1 SGHDT, CDR2 YYEEEE. The CDR3 has 14 residues. Trimming cost V 1 base and J 10 bases, with 15 bases left between them. The CDR3: CASSLRRLVGEQFF. CDR3 bases: TGTGCCAGCAGCTTGAGGCGACTAGTCGGGGAGCAGTTCTTC.

The V call is TRBV7-2, the J call TRBJ1-2; TRBD1 matches 9 bases. This CDR3 is built from 13 residues. V was pared by 5 bases and J by 8 bases, with 6 bases of the junction left unmatched. Germline V gene data show CDR1 as SGHTA and CDR2 as FQGNSA. CDR3 in DNA: TGTGCCAGCAGCGCCGGACAGGGGCGCGGCTACACCTTC. This translates into CASSAGQGRGYTF.

The gene calls are TRBV10-3 and TRBJ2-1, with 10 bases fitting TRBD2. CDR3 size: 14 residues. The V gene's germline CDR1 is ENHRY and CDR2 SYGVKD. Trimming took 2 bases from V and 5 from J; bases not matched to a gene: 0. The DNA for the CDR3 is TGTGCCATCAGTGAGCTAGCGGGAGACAATGAGCAGTTCTTC. Translating it yields CAISELAGDNEQFF.

CDR3: CASSNIGYTF. CDR3 nucleotides: TGTGCCAGCAGCAACATTGGCTACACCTTC. The V call is TRBV9, the J call TRBJ1-2, with D unclear. There are 10 residues in the CDR3. V was cut by 4 bases and J by 7 bases, with 5 bases left in between. Germline V gene lookup returns CDR1 SGDLS and CDR2 YYNGEE.

This chain uses TRBV9 with TRBJ2-2; 12 bases fit TRBD2. J was trimmed by 6 bases and V by 3 bases; bases with no gene match: 3. The germline V gene encodes CDR1 SGDLS and CDR2 YYNGEE. The CDR3 has 15 residues. The DNA for the CDR3 is TGTGCCAGCAGCGCGCTAGCGGGAGGGCCCGGGGAGCTGTTTTTT. This codes for CASSALAGGPGELFF.

The V and J genes are TRBV5-1 and TRBJ2-7, with TRBD2 matching 9 bases. V was pared by 1 base and J by 0 bases, with 8 bases of the junction left unmatched. The CDR3 contains 17 residues. Germline loops: CDR1 SGHRS, CDR2 YFSETQ. Written as DNA, the CDR3 is TGCGCCAGCAGCTTGACTAGCGGGTTTTCGAGCTCCTACGAGCAGTACTTC. Amino acids: CASSLTSGFSSSYEQYF.

The chain has TRBV30 and TRBJ1-1; 7 bases are shared with TRBD1. V was clipped by 7 bases and J by 3 bases; unmatched bases: 8. The CDR3 spans 13 residues. Germline V gene sequence: CDR1 GTSNPN, CDR2 SVGIG (reference sequence). CDR3 region: CASRQGEDTEAFF. In DNA, the CDR3 is TGTGCCTCACGACAGGGCGAGGACACTGAAGCTTTCTTT.